The text below deals with one TCR beta chain. The data stem from a study of blood T cell repertoires in COVID-19. The overall study: Donors in the United States, Italy and Spain gave samples during acute or convalescent COVID-19. From T cells, B-cell-depleted T cells, or PBMCs came the material, which was cDNA or gDNA.

Only in-frame clones appear in the TCRdb table, and some are missing; sequencing was by immunoSEQ multiplex PCR. The repertoire consists of more than 150,000 clones, with about four fifths occurring once and the leading ten covering 9.5% to 11%. Germline CDR1 is LNHNV and CDR2 is YYDKDF (reference sequence). The length of the CDR3 is 15 residues. V was pared by 1 base and J by 10 bases, with 9 bases of the junction left unmatched. Cohort allocation depended upon clinical history that participants reported. This TCR was recovered from a man over 45 who had recovered from COVID-19. The source material was PBMCs or T cells enriched from blood (not recorded which). The chain links TRBV15 to TRBJ1-1, with TRBD1 matching over 10 bases. The CDR3 spells CATSRAGTGVFGAFF. In nucleotides, the CDR3 is TGTGCCACCAGCAGAGCCGGGACAGGGGTATTCGGAGCTTTCTTT.